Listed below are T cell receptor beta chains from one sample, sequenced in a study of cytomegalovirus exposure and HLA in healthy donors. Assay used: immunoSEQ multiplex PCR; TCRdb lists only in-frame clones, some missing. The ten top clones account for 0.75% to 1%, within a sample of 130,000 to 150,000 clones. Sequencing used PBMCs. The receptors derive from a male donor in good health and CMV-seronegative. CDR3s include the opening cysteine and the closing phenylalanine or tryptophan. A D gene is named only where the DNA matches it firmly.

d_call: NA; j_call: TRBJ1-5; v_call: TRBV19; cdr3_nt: TGTGCCAGTAGCGACAGAATGTTCAATCAGCCCCAGCATTTT; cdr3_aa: CASSDRMFNQPQHF
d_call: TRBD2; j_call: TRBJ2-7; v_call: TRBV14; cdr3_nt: TGTGCCAGCAGCCTAAGAATGACTAGCGGGGGTTACGAGCAGTACTTC; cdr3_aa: CASSLRMTSGGYEQYF
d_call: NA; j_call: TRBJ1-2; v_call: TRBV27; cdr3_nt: TGTGCCAGCAGCCCAGGGTCCGACGGAATCTATGGCTACACCTTC; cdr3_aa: CASSPGSDGIYGYTF
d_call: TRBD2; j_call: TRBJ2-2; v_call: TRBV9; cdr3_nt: TGTGCCAGCAGCGTTAGGCCGACGGGACTAGCGGGAGAGAGAGGGGAGCTGTTTTTT; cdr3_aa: CASSVRPTGLAGERGELFF
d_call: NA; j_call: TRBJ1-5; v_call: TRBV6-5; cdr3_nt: TGTGCCAGCAGTTGGACGGGGTCACAGCCCCAGCATTTT; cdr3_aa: CASSWTGSQPQHF
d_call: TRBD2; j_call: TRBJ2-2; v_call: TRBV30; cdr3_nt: TGTGCCTGGAGTGTACTAGCGCCGAACACCGGGGAGCTGTTTTTT; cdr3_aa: CAWSVLAPNTGELFF
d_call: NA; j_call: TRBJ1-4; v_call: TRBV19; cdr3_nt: TGTGCCAGTAGAGGCCGGGGGAGGGACGAAAAACTGTTTTTT; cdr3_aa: CASRGRGRDEKLFF
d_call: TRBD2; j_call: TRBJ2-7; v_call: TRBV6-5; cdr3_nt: TGTGCCGGCAGTTCCCGACTAGCGGGATCCTCCTACGAGCAGTACTTC; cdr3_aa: CAGSSRLAGSSYEQYF
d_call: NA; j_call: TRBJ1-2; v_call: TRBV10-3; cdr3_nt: TGTGCCATCAGCGCCACAGTCTATGGCTACACCTTC; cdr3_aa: CAISATVYGYTF
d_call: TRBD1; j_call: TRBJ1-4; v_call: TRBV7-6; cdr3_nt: TGTGCCAGCAGCTTAGGACAGGGGAATGAAAAACTGTTTTTT; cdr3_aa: CASSLGQGNEKLFF
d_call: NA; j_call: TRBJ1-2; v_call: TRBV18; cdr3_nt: TGTGCCAGCTCACCAGGACATTCGGACTATGGCTACACCTTC; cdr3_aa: CASSPGHSDYGYTF
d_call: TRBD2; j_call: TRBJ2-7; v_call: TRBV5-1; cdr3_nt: TGCGCCAGCAGCTCGGGACTAGCAGATCTCTACGAGCAGTACTTC; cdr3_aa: CASSSGLADLYEQYF
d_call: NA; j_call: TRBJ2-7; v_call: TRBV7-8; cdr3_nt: TGTGCCAGCAGCCCCCCGCGAGGTGGTTCCGAGCAGTACTTC; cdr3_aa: CASSPPRGGSEQYF
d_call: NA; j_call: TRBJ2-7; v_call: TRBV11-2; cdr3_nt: TGTGCCAGCAGCTCAGAGATACCGGGACACATAAGCTATTCCTCCTACGAGCAGTACTTC; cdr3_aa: CASSSEIPGHISYSSYEQYF
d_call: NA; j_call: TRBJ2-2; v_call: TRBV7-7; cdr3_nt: TGTGCCAGCAGCCATGGGGGGGCCGGCACCGGGGAGCTGTTTTTT; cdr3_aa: CASSHGGAGTGELFF
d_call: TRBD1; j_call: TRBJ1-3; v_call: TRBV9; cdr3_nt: TGTGCCAGCAGCGACGGACAGGGCCTAGGGAACACCATATATTTT; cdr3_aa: CASSDGQGLGNTIYF
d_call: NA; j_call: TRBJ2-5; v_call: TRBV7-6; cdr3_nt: TGTGCCAGCAGCCATAACACGTACCAAGAGACCCAGTACTTC; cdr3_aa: CASSHNTYQETQYF
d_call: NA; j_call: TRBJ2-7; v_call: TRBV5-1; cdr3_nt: TGCGCCAGCAGCTTGGAAGTCGGGAGTACCTACGAGCAGTACTTC; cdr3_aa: CASSLEVGSTYEQYF
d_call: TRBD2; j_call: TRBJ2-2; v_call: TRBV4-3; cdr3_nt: TGCGCCAGCAGCCTGACGACTAGCGGGGGCCCGAACACCGGGGAGCTGTTTTTT; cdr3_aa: CASSLTTSGGPNTGELFF
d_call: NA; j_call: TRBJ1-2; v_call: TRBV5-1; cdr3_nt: TGCGCCAGCAGCCCACAGGGAGACTATGGCTACACCTTC; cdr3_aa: CASSPQGDYGYTF
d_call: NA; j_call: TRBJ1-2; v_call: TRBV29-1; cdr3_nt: TGCAGCGTTGCGGGGGGAAAGTATGGCTACACCTTC; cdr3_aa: CSVAGGKYGYTF
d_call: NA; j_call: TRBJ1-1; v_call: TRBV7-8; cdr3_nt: TGTGCCAGCAGCTTAAAAGGGGGTGAAGCTTTCTTT; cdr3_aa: CASSLKGGEAFF
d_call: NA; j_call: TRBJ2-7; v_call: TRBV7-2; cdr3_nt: TGTGCCAGCAGCCCGGCAGGGTACGGGCAGTACTTC; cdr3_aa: CASSPAGYGQYF
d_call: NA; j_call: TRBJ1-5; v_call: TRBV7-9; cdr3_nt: TGTGCCAGCAGCTTGGCTACAGGGAATAGCAATCAGCCCCAGCATTTT; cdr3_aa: CASSLATGNSNQPQHF
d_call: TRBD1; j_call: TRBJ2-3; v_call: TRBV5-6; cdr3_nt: TGTGCCAGCAGATCCCCGGGACAGGGGGTAGGGGATACGCAGTATTTT; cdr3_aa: CASRSPGQGVGDTQYF
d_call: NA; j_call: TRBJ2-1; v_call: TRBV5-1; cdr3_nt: TGCGCCAGCAGACTCCTTTCCCACAATGAGCAGTTCTTC; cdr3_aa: CASRLLSHNEQFF
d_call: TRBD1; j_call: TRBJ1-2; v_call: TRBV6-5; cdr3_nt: TGTGCCAGCAGTTACATACAGGGGGGGAACTATGGCTACACCTTC; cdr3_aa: CASSYIQGGNYGYTF
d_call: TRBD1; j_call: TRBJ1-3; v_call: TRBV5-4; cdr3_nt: TGTGCCAGCAGCTTGGACCTGGGACAGCCGGGCTCTGGAAACACCATATATTTT; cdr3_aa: CASSLDLGQPGSGNTIYF
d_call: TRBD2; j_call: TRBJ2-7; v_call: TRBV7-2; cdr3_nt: TGTGCCAGCAGCCAGAGGACTAGCGAGGCCTACGAGCAGTACTTC; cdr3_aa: CASSQRTSEAYEQYF
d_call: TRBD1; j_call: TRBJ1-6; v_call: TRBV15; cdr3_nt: TGTGCCACCAGCAGATCCGGGACAGGGTATTCACCCCTCCACTTT; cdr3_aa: CATSRSGTGYSPLHF
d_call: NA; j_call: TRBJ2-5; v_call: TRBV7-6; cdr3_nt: TGTGCCAGCAGCCCCTACCAAGAGACCCAGTACTTC; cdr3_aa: CASSPYQETQYF
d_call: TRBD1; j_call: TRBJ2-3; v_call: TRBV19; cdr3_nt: TGTGCCAGTAGTTACCGGGACAGGGGCACAGATACGCAGTATTTT; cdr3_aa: CASSYRDRGTDTQYF
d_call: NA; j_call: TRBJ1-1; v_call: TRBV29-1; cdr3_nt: TGCAGCGTTGAAGATCATAAGAAGGAGGGAAGGCCGGCTTTCTTT; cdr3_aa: CSVEDHKKEGRPAFF
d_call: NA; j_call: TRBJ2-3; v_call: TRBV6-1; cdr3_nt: TGTGCCAGCAGTGCATTTACAGGGACCACAGATACGCAGTATTTT; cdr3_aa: CASSAFTGTTDTQYF
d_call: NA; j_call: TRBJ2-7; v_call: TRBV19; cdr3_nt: TGTGCCAGTAGCCTAACCCCATCCTACGAGCAGTACTTC; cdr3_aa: CASSLTPSYEQYF
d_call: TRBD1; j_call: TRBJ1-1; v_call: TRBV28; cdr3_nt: TGTGCCAGCACTACAGGGGCCATGAACACTGAAGCTTTCTTT; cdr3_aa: CASTTGAMNTEAFF
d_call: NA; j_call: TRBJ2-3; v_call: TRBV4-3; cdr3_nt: TGCGCCAGCAGCCAAGATTGGCACCTGACTCAGGGGCCAGATACGCAGTATTTT; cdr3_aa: CASSQDWHLTQGPDTQYF